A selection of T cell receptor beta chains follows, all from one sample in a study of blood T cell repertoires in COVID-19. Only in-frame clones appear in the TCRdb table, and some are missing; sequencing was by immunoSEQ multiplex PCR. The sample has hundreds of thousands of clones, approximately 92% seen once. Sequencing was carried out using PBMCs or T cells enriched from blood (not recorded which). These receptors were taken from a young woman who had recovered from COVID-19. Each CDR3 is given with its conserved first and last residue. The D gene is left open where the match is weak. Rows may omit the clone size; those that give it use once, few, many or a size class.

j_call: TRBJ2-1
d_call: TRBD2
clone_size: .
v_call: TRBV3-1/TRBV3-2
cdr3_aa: CASSPTSGGRNAQFF
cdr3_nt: TGTGCCAGCAGCCCTACTAGCGGGGGCCGCAATGCGCAGTTCTTC

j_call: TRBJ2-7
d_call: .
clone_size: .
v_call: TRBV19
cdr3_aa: CASSQRVPPSYEQYF
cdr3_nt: TGTGCCAGTAGCCAGAGGGTACCCCCCTCCTACGAGCAGTACTTC

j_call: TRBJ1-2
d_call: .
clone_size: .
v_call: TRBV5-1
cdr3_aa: CASSSGDAVIYGYTF
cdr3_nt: TGCGCCAGCAGCTCGGGGGACGCTGTAATCTATGGCTACACCTTC

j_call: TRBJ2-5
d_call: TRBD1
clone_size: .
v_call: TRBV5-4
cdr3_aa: CASRPGTEIPDGETQYF
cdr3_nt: TGTGCCAGCAGACCCGGGACAGAAATACCTGACGGGGAGACCCAGTACTTC

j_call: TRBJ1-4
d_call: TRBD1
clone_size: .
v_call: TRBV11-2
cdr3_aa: CASSSRDRPEKLFF
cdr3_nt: TGTGCCAGCAGCTCCCGGGACAGGCCTGAAAAACTGTTTTTT

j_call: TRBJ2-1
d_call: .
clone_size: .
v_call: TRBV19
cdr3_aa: CASSPNTYNEQFF
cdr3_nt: TGTGCCAGTAGTCCCAACACCTACAATGAGCAGTTCTTC

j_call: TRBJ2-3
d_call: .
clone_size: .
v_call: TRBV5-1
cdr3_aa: CASSHRTDTQYF
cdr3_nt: TGCGCCAGCAGTCATCGCACAGATACGCAGTATTTT

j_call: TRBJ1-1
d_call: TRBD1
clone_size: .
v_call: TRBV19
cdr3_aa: CASSSPFRDRPVMNTEAFF
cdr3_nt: TGTGCCAGTAGTAGCCCGTTCCGGGACAGGCCGGTAATGAACACTGAAGCTTTCTTT

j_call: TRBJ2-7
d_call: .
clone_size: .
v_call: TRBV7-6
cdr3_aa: CASSFGLDSSYEQYF
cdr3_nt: TGTGCCAGCAGCTTCGGCTTGGACAGTTCCTACGAGCAGTACTTC

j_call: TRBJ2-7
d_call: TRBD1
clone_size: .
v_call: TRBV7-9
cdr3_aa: CASSLGAGTASYEQYF
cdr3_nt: TGTGCCAGCAGCTTGGGGGCCGGGACAGCCTCCTACGAGCAGTACTTC

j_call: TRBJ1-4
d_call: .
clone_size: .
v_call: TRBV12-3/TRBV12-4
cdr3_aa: CASSLRGYEKLFF
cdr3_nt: TGTGCCAGCAGTTTAAGAGGGTATGAAAAACTGTTTTTT

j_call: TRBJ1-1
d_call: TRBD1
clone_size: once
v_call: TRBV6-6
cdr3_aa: CASSPRQGGNRGVEAFF
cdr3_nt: TGTGCCAGCAGTCCGCGGCAGGGGGGAAACCGAGGTGTTGAAGCTTTCTTT

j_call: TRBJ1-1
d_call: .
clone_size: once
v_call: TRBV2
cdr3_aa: CASSAGYSAFF
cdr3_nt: TGTGCCAGCAGTGCTGGGTATAGCGCTTTCTTT

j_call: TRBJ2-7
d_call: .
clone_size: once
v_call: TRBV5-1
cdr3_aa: CASSFAPGQSYEQYF
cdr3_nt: TGCGCCAGCAGCTTCGCCCCGGGACAAAGCTACGAGCAGTACTTC

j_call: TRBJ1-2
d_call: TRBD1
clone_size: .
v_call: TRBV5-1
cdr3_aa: CASSLAGTGILTF
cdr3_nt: TGCGCCAGCAGCTTGGCCGGGACAGGGATTTTAACATTC

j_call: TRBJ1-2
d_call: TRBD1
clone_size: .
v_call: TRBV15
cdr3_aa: CATRGTGDRNYGYTF
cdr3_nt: TGTGCCACCAGAGGGACAGGCGATCGTAACTATGGCTACACCTTC

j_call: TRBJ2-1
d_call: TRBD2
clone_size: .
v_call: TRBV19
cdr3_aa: CASRLLAGDYSYNEQFF
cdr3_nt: TGTGCCAGTAGGTTACTAGCGGGGGACTACTCCTACAATGAGCAGTTCTTC

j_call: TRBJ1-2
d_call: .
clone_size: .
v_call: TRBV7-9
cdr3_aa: CASSLATGSNGYTF
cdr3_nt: TGTGCCAGCAGCTTAGCTACAGGGAGCAATGGCTACACCTTC

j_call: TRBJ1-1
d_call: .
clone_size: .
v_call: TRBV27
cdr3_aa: CASSIRGAGIAEAFF
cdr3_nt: TGTGCCAGCAGTATCAGGGGTGCAGGTATCGCTGAAGCTTTCTTT

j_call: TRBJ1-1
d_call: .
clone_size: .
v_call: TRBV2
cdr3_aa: CASSFGRGLGEAFF
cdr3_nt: TGTGCCAGCAGTTTTGGCAGGGGATTGGGTGAAGCTTTCTTT

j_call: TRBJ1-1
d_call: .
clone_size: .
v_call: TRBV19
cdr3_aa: CASSPNRVGNTEAFF
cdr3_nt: TGTGCCAGTTCCCCTAACAGGGTAGGGAACACTGAAGCTTTCTTT

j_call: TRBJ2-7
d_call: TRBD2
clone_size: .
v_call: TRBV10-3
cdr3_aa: CAINGGGRYSEQYF
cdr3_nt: TGTGCCATCAACGGCGGGGGAAGGTACAGCGAGCAGTACTTC

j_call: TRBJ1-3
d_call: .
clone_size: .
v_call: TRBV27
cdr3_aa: CASSPVGTVSGNTIYF
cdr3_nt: TGTGCCAGCAGTCCCGTTGGGACTGTCTCTGGAAACACCATATATTTT

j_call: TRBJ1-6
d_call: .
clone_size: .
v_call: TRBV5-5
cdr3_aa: CASSLAGTIGSPLHF
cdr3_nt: TGTGCCAGCAGCTTGGCCGGGACAATCGGTTCACCCCTCCACTTT

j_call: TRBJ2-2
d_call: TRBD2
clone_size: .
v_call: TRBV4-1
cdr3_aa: CASSHSPGLAGGLTGELFF
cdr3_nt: TGCGCCAGCAGCCACTCGCCGGGACTAGCGGGGGGGCTCACCGGGGAGCTGTTTTTT

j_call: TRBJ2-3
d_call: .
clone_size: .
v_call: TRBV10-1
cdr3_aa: CASSDYHTDTQYF
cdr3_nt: TGCGCCAGCAGTGACTATCACACAGATACGCAGTATTTT

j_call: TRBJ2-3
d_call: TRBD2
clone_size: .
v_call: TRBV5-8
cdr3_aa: CASSPRLAGVSTDTQYF
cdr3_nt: TGTGCCAGCAGCCCTCGACTAGCGGGGGTGAGCACAGATACGCAGTATTTT

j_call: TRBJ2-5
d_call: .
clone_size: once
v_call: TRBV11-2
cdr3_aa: CASSFKETQYF
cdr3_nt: TGTGCCAGCAGCTTCAAAGAGACCCAGTACTTC

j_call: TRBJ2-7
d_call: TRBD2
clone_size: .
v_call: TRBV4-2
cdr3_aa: CASSQGNSGDVEQYF
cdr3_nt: TGTGCCAGCAGCCAAGGAAATAGCGGGGACGTCGAGCAGTACTTC

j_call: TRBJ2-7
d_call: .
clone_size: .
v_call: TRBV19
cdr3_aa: CASTHRTGSYEQYF
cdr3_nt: TGTGCCAGTACCCATAGAACGGGCTCCTACGAGCAGTACTTC

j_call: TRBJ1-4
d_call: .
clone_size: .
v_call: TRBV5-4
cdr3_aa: CASSLRETTNEKLFF
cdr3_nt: TGTGCCAGCAGCTTGAGGGAGACAACTAATGAAAAACTGTTTTTT

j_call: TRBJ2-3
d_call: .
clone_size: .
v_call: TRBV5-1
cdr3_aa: CASSGRQISTDTQYF
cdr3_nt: TGCGCCAGCAGCGGCAGGCAGATAAGCACAGATACGCAGTATTTT

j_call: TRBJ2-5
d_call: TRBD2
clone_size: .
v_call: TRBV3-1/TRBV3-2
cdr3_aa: CASSQQLAYQETQYF
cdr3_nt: TGTGCCAGCAGCCAACAACTAGCGTACCAAGAGACCCAGTACTTC

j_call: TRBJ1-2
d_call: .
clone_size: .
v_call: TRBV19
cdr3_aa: CATQGDNYGYTF
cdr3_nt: TGTGCCACCCAAGGGGATAACTATGGCTACACCTTC

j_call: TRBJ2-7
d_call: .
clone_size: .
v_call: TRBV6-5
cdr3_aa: CASRDRSGHEQYF
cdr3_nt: TGTGCCAGCAGGGACCGATCAGGGCACGAGCAGTACTTC

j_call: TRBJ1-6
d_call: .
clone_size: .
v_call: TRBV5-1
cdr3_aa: CASRSVQGNSPLHF
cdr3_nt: TGCGCCAGCCGATCGGTACAGGGTAATTCACCCCTCCACTTT

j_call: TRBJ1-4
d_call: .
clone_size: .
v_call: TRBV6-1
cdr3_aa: CASSDQMEKLFF
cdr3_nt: TGTGCCAGCAGTGACCAGATGGAAAAACTGTTTTTT

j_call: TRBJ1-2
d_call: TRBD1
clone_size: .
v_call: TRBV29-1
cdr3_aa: CSVSGQGYTF
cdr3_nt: TGCAGCGTTTCGGGACAGGGCTACACCTTC

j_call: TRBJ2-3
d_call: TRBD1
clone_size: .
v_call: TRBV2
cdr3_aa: CASSLYGTGGDTQYF
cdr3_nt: TGTGCCAGCAGTCTATACGGGACAGGGGGAGATACGCAGTATTTT

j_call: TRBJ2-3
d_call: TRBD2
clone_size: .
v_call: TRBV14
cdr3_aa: CASSPRLAGGYSTDTQYF
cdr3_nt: TGTGCCAGCAGCCCTCGACTAGCGGGGGGGTATAGCACAGATACGCAGTATTTT

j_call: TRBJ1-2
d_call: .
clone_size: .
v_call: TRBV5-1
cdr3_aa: CASSGGQDGYTF
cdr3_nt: TGCGCCAGCAGCGGGGGACAAGATGGCTACACCTTC